These T cell receptor beta chains were read from a single sample in a study of T cells after yellow fever vaccination. Using its own MiXCR run on the 5' RACE reads, TCRdb lists one record per CDR3 protein. In the table there are under 600,000 distinct CDR3 sequences, around a fifth of which are singletons. The sample in question was PBMCs, obtained roughly 23 days after the first yellow fever vaccination. All receptors derive from a young man who received the YFV17D yellow fever vaccine. Each CDR3 is given with its conserved first and last residue. D genes are given only for firm matches. Part of the rows lack a size; the others show once, few, many or a class for expanded clones.

j_call | d_call | v_call | clone_size | cdr3_aa | cdr3_nt
TRBJ2-5 | NA | TRBV27 | once | CDSRSGSSMLETQYF | TGTGACAGCAGAAGTGGGTCTTCCATGCTGGAGACCCAGTACTTC
TRBJ2-2 | NA | TRBV5-1 | NA | CASSLVRGYVTGELFF | TGCGCCAGCAGCTTGGTCCGGGGGTATGTCACCGGGGAGCTGTTTTTT
TRBJ2-3 | TRBD2 | TRBV5-4 | few | CASSSLLAGGTDTQYF | TGTGCCAGCAGCTCCCTGCTAGCGGGGGGCACAGATACGCAGTATTTT
TRBJ2-1 | TRBD2 | TRBV7-9 | few | CASSLATASGGLNEQFF | TGTGCCAGCAGCTTAGCGACGGCTAGCGGGGGCCTCAATGAGCAGTTCTTC
TRBJ1-5 | TRBD1 | TRBV19 | NA | CASGQGAGGNQPQHF | TGTGCCAGTGGACAGGGGGCAGGCGGCAATCAGCCCCAGCATTTT
TRBJ1-1 | NA | TRBV7-2 | many | CASSLGGLLLNTEAFF | TGTGCCAGCAGCTTAGGAGGACTCCTCTTGAACACTGAAGCTTTCTTT
TRBJ2-4 | NA | TRBV7-2 | NA | CASSFGRGRGENIQYF | TGTGCCAGCAGCTTCGGACGTGGCAGGGGCGAAAACATTCAGTACTTC
TRBJ2-5 | NA | TRBV6-6 | NA | CASSYSGQETQYF | TGTGCCAGCAGTTACTCGGGCCAAGAGACCCAGTACTTC
TRBJ2-7 | NA | TRBV9 | NA | CASSSQGSTYEQYF | TGTGCCAGCAGCTCACAGGGAAGTACCTACGAGCAGTACTTC
TRBJ2-1 | NA | TRBV20-1 | NA | CSARDQMYNEQFF | TGCAGTGCTAGAGATCAGATGTACAATGAGCAGTTCTTC
TRBJ2-1 | NA | TRBV19 | NA | CASSRKRGWVYNEQFF | TGTGCCAGTAGTCGTAAAAGGGGGTGGGTCTACAATGAGCAGTTCTTC
TRBJ2-3 | NA | TRBV4-3 | NA | CASSLGGDGTDTQYF | TGCGCCAGCAGCTTGGGGGGAGACGGCACAGATACGCAGTATTTT
TRBJ2-3 | TRBD1 | TRBV27 | NA | CASSPPPGQGRGTQYF | TGTGCCAGCAGTCCCCCCCCGGGACAGGGACGGGGTACGCAGTATTTT
TRBJ1-6 | TRBD1 | TRBV28 | few | CASSLTGANSPLHF | TGTGCCAGCAGTCTGACAGGGGCGAATTCACCCCTCCACTTT
TRBJ2-5 | TRBD1 | TRBV7-9 | NA | CASSARDRESETQYF | TGTGCCAGCAGCGCAAGGGACAGGGAGTCAGAGACCCAGTACTTC
TRBJ1-1 | TRBD1 | TRBV5-6 | NA | CASSLMAGTGIRTEAFF | TGTGCCAGCAGCCTAATGGCCGGGACAGGGATCCGCACTGAAGCTTTCTTT
TRBJ1-1 | NA | TRBV5-1 | few | CASSAGVSEAFF | TGCGCCAGCAGCGCAGGGGTCTCGGAGGCTTTCTTT
TRBJ2-5 | NA | TRBV14 | few | CASSQVGSTETQYF | TGTGCCAGCAGCCAAGTGGGCAGCACGGAGACCCAGTACTTC
TRBJ2-5 | NA | TRBV5-1 | few | CASSKDPGSQETQYF | TGCGCCAGCAGCAAGGACCCCGGGTCCCAAGAGACCCAGTACTTC
TRBJ2-1 | NA | TRBV7-3 | NA | CASTNLADSSYNEQFF | TGTGCCAGCACCAACCTAGCCGACAGCTCCTACAATGAGCAGTTCTTC
TRBJ1-6 | TRBD1 | TRBV7-9 | NA | CASSLQGAGNNSPLHF | TGTGCCAGCAGCCTACAGGGGGCGGGAAATAATTCACCCCTCCACTTT
TRBJ2-5 | NA | TRBV2 | many | CASSEGYQETQYF | TGTGCCAGCAGTGAGGGTTACCAAGAGACCCAGTACTTC
TRBJ1-2 | NA | TRBV6-1 | many | CASVYGSPPLYTF | TGTGCCAGCGTGTACGGTTCCCCCCCCCTCTACACCTTC
TRBJ2-1 | NA | TRBV5-5 | NA | CASSPWLGNNEQFF | TGTGCCAGCAGCCCCTGGTTGGGCAACAATGAGCAGTTCTTC
TRBJ1-1 | NA | TRBV6-2/TRBV6-3 | NA | CASKPGDTEAFF | TGTGCCAGCAAACCAGGGGACACTGAAGCTTTCTTT
TRBJ2-4 | TRBD2 | TRBV20-1 | NA | CSAKASGNIQYF | TGCAGTGCTAAGGCTAGCGGAAACATTCAGTACTTC
TRBJ2-2 | NA | TRBV12-3/TRBV12-4 | NA | CASSLLTTGELFF | TGTGCCAGCAGTTTACTTACGACCGGGGAGCTGTTTTTT
TRBJ1-1 | NA | TRBV6-4 | few | CASSDPTATEAFF | TGTGCCAGCAGTGACCCAACAGCCACTGAAGCTTTCTTT
TRBJ1-2 | NA | TRBV20-1 | few | CSASFGGYGYTF | TGCAGTGCTAGTTTCGGGGGGTATGGCTACACCTTC
TRBJ2-1 | TRBD2 | TRBV20-1 | NA | CSAGGGAGYNEQFF | TGCAGTGCTGGCGGGGGGGCTGGTTACAATGAGCAGTTCTTC
TRBJ2-7 | TRBD1 | TRBV12-3/TRBV12-4 | many | CASSPDRGYEQYF | TGTGCCAGCAGCCCGGACAGGGGGTACGAGCAGTACTTC
TRBJ1-2 | NA | TRBV9 | NA | CASTVSGPSGYTF | TGTGCCAGCACCGTGAGCGGGCCTAGTGGCTACACCTTC
TRBJ1-1 | NA | TRBV27 | NA | CASRAGGAAWAEAFF | TGTGCCAGCCGTGCCGGGGGGGCGGCCTGGGCTGAAGCTTTCTTT
TRBJ2-3 | TRBD2 | TRBV5-1 | NA | CASSWGGGQDTQYF | TGCGCCAGCAGCTGGGGCGGGGGGCAGGATACGCAGTATTTT
TRBJ2-1 | NA | TRBV7-9 | few | CASSLVEEYYNEQFF | TGTGCCAGCAGCTTAGTAGAGGAGTACTACAATGAGCAGTTCTTC
TRBJ1-6 | NA | TRBV7-2 | few | CASSLVSGGGNSPLHF | TGTGCCAGCAGCTTAGTTTCGGGCGGCGGGAATTCACCCCTCCACTTT
TRBJ2-3 | TRBD2 | TRBV5-4 | NA | CASIPPRGGTDTQYF | TGTGCCAGCATCCCCCCGCGGGGGGGGACAGATACGCAGTATTTT
TRBJ2-7 | NA | TRBV5-1 | many | CASSLNYEQYF | TGCGCCAGCAGCCTCAACTACGAGCAGTACTTC
TRBJ2-2 | NA | TRBV20-1 | few | CSAFSGGGTGELFF | TGCAGTGCTTTTTCAGGGGGAGGGACCGGGGAGCTGTTTTTT
TRBJ2-1 | TRBD2 | TRBV11-2 | NA | CASSLGGTGLAGFNEQFF | TGTGCCAGCAGCTTGGGGGGAACGGGACTAGCGGGGTTCAATGAGCAGTTCTTC
TRBJ2-4 | NA | TRBV25-1 | NA | CARYLLNIQYF | TGTGCCAGGTATCTTCTGAACATTCAGTACTTC
TRBJ2-2 | NA | TRBV4-2 | few | CASSHPAGGNTGELFF | TGTGCCAGCAGCCATCCAGCGGGTGGAAACACCGGGGAGCTGTTTTTT
TRBJ2-5 | NA | TRBV20-1 | few | CSAIGHQETQYF | TGCAGTGCTATCGGACACCAAGAGACCCAGTACTTC
TRBJ2-2 | NA | TRBV27 | few | CASSQGSLGGELFF | TGTGCCAGCAGTCAGGGTTCGTTGGGGGGGGAGCTGTTTTTT
TRBJ1-1 | NA | TRBV5-6 | many | CASSVNTEAFF | TGTGCCAGCAGCGTCAACACTGAAGCTTTCTTT
TRBJ2-2 | NA | TRBV14 | NA | CASSQRVGTNTGELFF | TGTGCCAGCAGCCAACGCGTTGGAACGAACACCGGGGAGCTGTTTTTT
TRBJ1-1 | NA | TRBV13 | NA | CASNRGGTEAFF | TGTGCCAGCAATAGGGGGGGAACTGAAGCTTTCTTT
TRBJ2-4 | NA | TRBV24-1 | few | CATSDFGQRIHIQYF | TGTGCCACCAGTGATTTCGGCCAGAGGATACACATTCAGTACTTC
TRBJ2-7 | NA | TRBV6-2/TRBV6-3 | few | CASSSSGQNSYEQYF | TGTGCCAGCAGCTCATCAGGACAGAACTCCTACGAGCAGTACTTC
TRBJ2-2 | NA | TRBV4-3 | few | CASRSDRSTGELFF | TGCGCCAGCCGCTCGGACAGATCCACCGGGGAGCTGTTTTTT
TRBJ1-3 | NA | TRBV7-9 | few | CASSFLLGNTIYF | TGTGCCAGCAGCTTTTTGCTGGGAAACACCATATATTTT